This is a list of T cell receptor beta chains from one sample in a study of vaccination and CD4 T cells after COVID-19. The antigens these receptors bind are not known. TCRdb fed the PCR reads into MiXCR, producing one record per CDR3 protein. The sample carries more than 7,500 distinct CDR3 sequences, 50% to 65% recorded once. Sequenced material: CD4+ T cells from blood, cultured in vitro. These receptors all come from a human donor who had recovered from COVID-19. Both conserved end residues are trimmed from each CDR3.

TRBJ2-2,TRBV6-1,ASSDYSYTGELF
TRBJ1-2,TRBV10-3,AISPGTQGYT
TRBJ1-5,TRBV6-5,ASSYSMGGNQPQH
TRBJ1-2,TRBV12-3/TRBV12-4,ASSLSVGYGYT
TRBJ1-5,TRBV6-2/TRBV6-3,ASSYSQGESQPQH
TRBJ1-1,TRBV7-2,ASSFADTEAF
TRBJ1-1,TRBV12-3/TRBV12-4,ASSRTGGTEAF
TRBJ1-2,TRBV19,ASSQGYYGYT
TRBJ2-1,TRBV19,ASSMQANPYNEQF
TRBJ1-4,TRBV6-5,ASSYGPGKLF
TRBJ1-1,TRBV5-1,ASSGQKAGDTEAF
TRBJ2-2,TRBV10-3,ATAVGGGTGELF
TRBJ2-3,TRBV7-8,ASQMELVPSTDTQY
TRBJ1-6,TRBV28,ASSIGGAVPSNSPLH
TRBJ2-2,TRBV10-1,ASSDPSKTNTGELF
TRBJ2-5,TRBV7-7,ASSLLGEGETQY
TRBJ2-7,TRBV15,ATSSDNGASYEQY
TRBJ2-4,TRBV20-1,SASRGAKNIQY
TRBJ1-2,TRBV11-2,ASSPRGENYGYT
TRBJ1-2,TRBV30,AWRTEGRAYGYT
TRBJ2-7,TRBV19,ASSIGVIYEQY
TRBJ1-2,TRBV18,ASSRTGERNGYT
TRBJ1-2,TRBV6-1,ASTSTPGTLNYGYT
TRBJ1-6,TRBV11-2,ASSLGFQVNSPLH
TRBJ2-7,TRBV19,ASSWLAGGNYEQY
TRBJ1-1,TRBV18,ASSQLGQGMANTEAF
TRBJ2-2,TRBV6-2/TRBV6-3,ATRLAGENTGELF
TRBJ1-1,TRBV20-1,SARDGIGGMNTEAF
TRBJ2-7,TRBV29-1,SAGEQGWGEQY
TRBJ1-2,TRBV7-2,ASSAYREGYT
TRBJ1-5,TRBV9,ASSATTGERQPQH
TRBJ2-1,TRBV10-3,AISEGLAGGNEQF
TRBJ1-1,TRBV6-2/TRBV6-3,ASNEDKNTEAF
TRBJ1-1,TRBV19,ASSNDRGNTEAF
TRBJ2-7,TRBV5-6,ASSVRDEQY
TRBJ2-1,TRBV20-1,SAEESLRGSFNEQF
TRBJ2-7,TRBV24-1,ATSEPAGGGAYEQY
TRBJ1-2,TRBV4-1,ASSRDLGHGYT
TRBJ2-7,TRBV4-1,ASSSWTGAYEQY
TRBJ1-5,TRBV7-2,ASSLGTINQPQH
TRBJ1-6,TRBV21-1,ARTRDKTSSYNSPLH
TRBJ2-7,TRBV12-3/TRBV12-4,ASSPDRGDGEQY
TRBJ1-2,TRBV2,ASRGQGGGYT
TRBJ1-5,TRBV7-9,ASSLGVNQPQH
TRBJ1-1,TRBV15,ATSRDLSGGDTEAF